One and the same sample provided the 27 T cell receptor beta chains below, sequenced in a study of T cells in Graves' hyperthyroidism and ophthalmopathy. TCR beta CDR3 regions were amplified from RNA. The study used the HTBI primer set for a first-round RT-PCR of the TCR CDR3. TCRdb re-analysed the multiplex PCR reads in MiXCR, keeping a single row per CDR3 protein. Seen here are about 380,000 distinct CDR3 sequences, about 14% observed once, and the top ten hold approximately 10%. Sequenced material: blood. These receptors originate from a woman aged 55-70 years with Graves' hyperthyroidism.

At least ten counts were recorded for this clonotype. V usage is TRBV6-1 and J usage is TRBJ2-7, with 14 bases that match TRBD2. V lost 5 bases and J lost 1; bases outside the gene matches: 7. Germline values: CDR1 MNHNS, CDR2 SASEGT. The CDR3 sequence is 17 residues long. Here the CDR3 DNA reads TGTGCCAGCAGTTCCGGGACTAGCGGGAGCCCGTCCTACGAGCAGTACTTC. Translating gives CASSSGTSGSPSYEQYF.

This clonotype was seen many times. This chain connects TRBV5-1 to TRBJ2-1; a weak D match, TRBD2 (6 bases). Germline CDR1 reads SGHRS; CDR2 reads YFSETQ. CDR3 size: 14 residues. V lost 3 bases and J 6 bases, leaving 13 bases between the germline ends. This chain's CDR3 is CASSSRLVSNEQFF. CDR3 coding DNA: TGCGCCAGCAGCTCTCGACTAGTTTCCAATGAGCAGTTCTTC.

The table lists this clonotype with many counts. The gene calls are TRBV11-2 and TRBJ2-7; D is perhaps TRBD1 (6 bases). V was shortened by 5 bases and J by 5 bases, with 19 bases between the two germline ends. Per the germline V gene, CDR1 is SGHAT and CDR2 is FQNNGV. There are 15 residues in the CDR3. DNA of the CDR3: TGTGCCAGCAGCCTTACAGGGTTAGCGTTCGACGAGCAGTACTTC. It specifies CASSLTGLAFDEQYF.

This clonotype has ten or more counts. This chain joins TRBV7-2 and TRBJ1-1; weak D call: TRBD1 (5 bases). V was cut by 1 base and J by 1 base, with 13 bases left in between. The CDR3 is 16 residues long. Per germline, CDR1 SGHTA and CDR2 FQGNSA. The CDR3 coding sequence is TGTGCCAGCAGCTTAGATTGGACACGCAAGAACACTGAAGCTTTCTTT. Residues: CASSLDWTRKNTEAFF.

This clonotype was picked up many times. The chain employs TRBV28 and TRBJ1-1, with D hard to call. Trimming removed 6 bases from V and 9 bases from J, with 17 bases in between. The CDR3 has 13 amino acids. The germline V gene encodes CDR1 MDHEN and CDR2 SYDVKM. CDR3 residues: CASSPSDHWKAFF. Written as DNA, the CDR3 is TGTGCCAGCAGCCCCTCGGACCACTGGAAAGCTTTCTTT.

This clonotype was found many times. The chain employs TRBV5-1 and TRBJ1-1; TRBD1 matches 12 bases. V was pared by 4 bases and J by 1 base, with 8 bases of the junction left unmatched. The CDR3 is 17 residues long. Per germline, CDR1 SGHRS and CDR2 YFSETQ. CDR3 region: CASSATGTGGSNTEAFF. The CDR3 coding sequence is TGCGCCAGCAGCGCTACCGGGACAGGGGGCTCGAACACTGAAGCTTTCTTT.

This clonotype was counted only a few times. A much larger clone sits a single nucleotide away, making a read error possible. Written as DNA, the CDR3 is TGTGCCAGCAGCCACCCTAACACCAATCAGCCCCAGCATTTT. Translation: CASSHPNTNQPQHF. V gene TRBV6-2 or TRBV6-3 combines with J gene TRBJ1-5, with unresolved D. The CDR3 contains 14 residues. V lost 6 bases and J lost 3, with 12 bases in between. Germline values: CDR1 MNHEY, CDR2 SVGEGT.

This sequence joins TRBV20-1 and TRBJ1-1, with unresolved D. Between the trimmed V and J ends, which lost 5 bases and 5 bases, there was a span of 18 bases. The CDR3 is 14 amino acids. Germline V gene lookup returns CDR1 DFQATT and CDR2 SNEGSKA (reference sequence). This chain's CDR3 is CSAPSGNWLTEAFF. The DNA of the CDR3 is TGCAGTGCTCCCAGCGGAAACTGGTTGACTGAAGCTTTCTTT.

The table lists this clonotype with many counts. The gene calls are TRBV12-3 or TRBV12-4 and TRBJ1-6; 7 bases line up with TRBD1. J gave up 8 bases and V 6 bases, and 7 bases lay outside the gene matches. The CDR3 runs to 14 residues. For the CDR3, the DNA is TGTGCCAGCAGCTCCGGGACAGCTTATTCACCCCTCCACTTT. It codes for CASSSGTAYSPLHF.

This clonotype was found many times. The chain is built from TRBV7-9 and TRBJ2-5, with no clear D. CDR3 size: 13 residues. V dropped 5 bases and J dropped 4 bases, with 11 bases sitting between them. CDR1 is SEHNR, CDR2 FQNEAQ, per germline (reference sequence). The CDR3 here is CASSPSYGETQYF. The CDR3 DNA sequence: TGTGCCAGCAGCCCATCTTACGGAGAGACCCAGTACTTC.

This clonotype was found many times. V usage is TRBV24-1 and J usage is TRBJ2-3, with D perhaps TRBD1 or TRBD2 (5 bases each). CDR3 length equals 15 residues. Germline loops: CDR1 KGHDR, CDR2 SFDVKD. V was shortened by 4 bases and J by 1 base, with 11 bases between the two germline ends. The CDR3 spells CATSDGTVGTDTQYF. The CDR3 DNA reads TGTGCCACCAGTGACGGGACGGTAGGCACAGATACGCAGTATTTT.

This clonotype was picked up a small number of times. J is TRBJ2-2 and V is TRBV5-5; D not resolved. Germline V lookup: CDR1 SGHKS, CDR2 YYEKEE (reference sequence). Trimming stripped 2 bases from V and 3 bases from J, with 11 bases between. The CDR3 covers 15 residues. CDR3 bases: TGTGCCAGCAGCTTCTTTCCCTCGGACACCGGGGAGCTGTTTTTT. Translating it yields CASSFFPSDTGELFF.

This clonotype was seen at least ten times. The rearrangement uses TRBV11-2 and TRBJ2-7; D may be TRBD2 (6 bases). Trimming cost V 6 bases and J 5 bases, with 14 bases left between them. The V gene's germline CDR1 is SGHAT and CDR2 FQNNGV. The CDR3 consists of 13 residues. The CDR3 protein is CASSWDWSHEQYF. DNA for the CDR3: TGTGCCAGCAGTTGGGACTGGTCCCACGAGCAGTACTTC.

This clonotype showed up many times. The rearrangement joins TRBV28 to TRBJ1-1; D remains unclear. The CDR3 consists of 11 residues. Trimming removed 3 bases from V and 8 bases from J, with 7 bases in between. Germline V gene sequence: CDR1 MDHEN, CDR2 SYDVKM. CDR3 amino acids: CASSLTREAFF. CDR3 nucleotide sequence: TGTGCCAGCAGTTTGACCAGGGAAGCTTTCTTT.

The chain has TRBV30 and TRBJ2-2; 13 bases align to TRBD2. Germline CDR1 reads GTSNPN; CDR2 reads SVGIG (reference sequence). Germline trimming cut 4 bases from V and 5 bases from J; bases unmatched to any gene: 7. This CDR3 contains 16 residues. The CDR3 sequence: CAWNPGTSGTTGELFF. CDR3 nucleotide sequence: TGTGCCTGGAATCCCGGGACTAGCGGGACTACCGGGGAGCTGTTTTTT.

This clonotype has more than one count but fewer than ten. This clone may be a read error of a much larger clone one base away. The rearrangement uses TRBV18 and TRBJ2-7; D call uncertain. Germline V lookup: CDR1 KGHSH, CDR2 LQKENI. This CDR3 is 13 amino acids long. The CDR3 reads CASSPDGPYERYF. The CDR3 DNA reads as TGTGCCAGCTCACCAGACGGCCCCTACGAGCGGTACTTC.

This clonotype was recorded a few times. The chain carries TRBV28 and TRBJ2-7; TRBD1 matches 7 bases. The CDR3 is 16 residues long. Germline CDR1 and CDR2: MDHEN and SYDVKM. Unmatched junction bases numbered 11, after V lost 3 bases and J lost 3 bases. The CDR3 DNA is TGTGCCAGCAGTTTGGAGGACAGGTCGCCCCTCTACGAGCAGTACTTC. Encoded protein: CASSLEDRSPLYEQYF. The full variable domain, rest sourced from reference TRBV28 and TRBJ2-7, is DVKVTQSSRYLVKRTGEKVFLECVQDMDHENMFWYRQDPGLGLRLIYFSYDVKMKEKGDIPEGYSVSREKKERFSLILESASTNQTSMYLCASSLEDRSPLYEQYFGPGTRLTVT.

This clonotype has ten or more counts. The rearrangement joins TRBV6-2 or TRBV6-3 to TRBJ2-3; D is undetermined. CDR3 size: 16 residues. Germline V gives CDR1 MNHEY, CDR2 SVGEGT. Trimming removed 0 bases from V and 2 bases from J, with 12 bases in between. This CDR3 reads CASSYSYLRLTDTQYF. The CDR3 nucleotides are TGTGCCAGCAGTTACTCGTATCTGCGGCTCACAGATACGCAGTATTTT.

This clonotype was seen repeatedly, ten times or more. The V and J genes are TRBV3-1 and TRBJ2-7, with D possibly being TRBD1 (6 bases). The V gene lost 1 base and the J gene lost 2 bases, with 9 bases spanning the gap. Per germline, CDR1 LGHDT and CDR2 YNNKEL (reference sequence). The CDR3 is made up of 14 amino acids. This chain's CDR3 is CASSQGGQTYEQYF. CDR3 in DNA: TGTGCCAGCAGCCAAGGCGGACAGACCTACGAGCAGTACTTC.

In this sample, this clonotype turned up many times. The chain joins TRBV18 to TRBJ1-4; unclear D gene. Deletions cut 3 bases from V and 4 bases from J, with 9 bases between. The CDR3 contains 14 residues. Germline lookup yields CDR1 KGHSH and CDR2 LQKENI. CDR3 in amino acids: CASSPQALNEKLFF. CDR3 DNA: TGTGCCAGCTCACCCCAGGCCCTTAATGAAAAACTGTTTTTT.

V is TRBV6-2 or TRBV6-3 and J is TRBJ2-1; tentatively, D is TRBD1 (6 bases). This CDR3 is 14 amino acids long. The V end lost 8 bases, the J end lost 4 bases, and 15 bases lay between the germline ends. Germline V gene data show CDR1 as MNHEY and CDR2 as SVGEGT. The CDR3 here is CASRRRGGYNEQFF. The CDR3 DNA is TGTGCCAGCCGGCGCCGAGGGGGTTACAATGAGCAGTTCTTC.

This clonotype came up many times. The J gene is TRBJ1-2, the V gene TRBV13; D is ambiguous. Germline CDR1 is PRHDT and CDR2 is FYEKMQ (reference sequence). The germline V and J ends were trimmed by 5 bases and 4 bases, with 11 bases remaining between them. This CDR3 region has 13 residues. CDR3 bases: TGTGCCAGCAGCCCCTCCCCCCTCTATGGCTACACCTTC. Its protein is CASSPSPLYGYTF.

This clonotype was seen at least ten times. This rearrangement joins TRBV20-1 to TRBJ2-7, with a possible D match to TRBD2 (6 bases). Trimming left V 2 bases short and J 3 bases short, with 20 bases between. Germline V gene sequence: CDR1 DFQATT, CDR2 SNEGSKA (reference sequence). The CDR3 loop spans 16 amino acids. The CDR3 DNA reads TGCAGTGCTAGACAACTGGGCGGGGTTAGCGGCTACGAGCAGTACTTC. Translating it yields CSARQLGGVSGYEQYF.

In its sample, this clonotype was seen many times. For the CDR3, the DNA is TGTGCCAGCAGCCTACTCTCTGGGGCCAACGTCCTGACTTTC. Its protein product is CASSLLSGANVLTF. The J gene is TRBJ2-6, the V gene TRBV11-2; D is unresolved. Trimming cost V 5 bases and J 0 bases, with 5 bases left between them. This CDR3 comprises 14 residues. Germline loops: CDR1 SGHAT, CDR2 FQNNGV.

This clonotype showed up many times. The chain combines TRBV28 with TRBJ2-2; possible D gene TRBD1, 5 bases. Germline loops: CDR1 MDHEN, CDR2 SYDVKM. CDR3 size: 15 residues. V lost 6 bases, J lost 1 base, and 12 bases lay in between. The CDR3 nucleotides read TGTGCCAGCAGAACCTCAGGGTGGAACACCGGGGAGCTGTTTTTT. Translation: CASRTSGWNTGELFF.

The V gene is TRBV20-1, the J gene TRBJ1-6; 7 bases agree with TRBD1. The CDR3 consists of 16 residues. V lost 0 bases to trimming and J lost 9 bases; unmatched junction nucleotides: 11. CDR1 is DFQATT, CDR2 SNEGSKA, per germline (reference sequence). DNA for the CDR3: TGCAGTGCTAGAGACACGGAAACAGGGGTCCGTTCACCCCTCCACTTT. This encodes CSARDTETGVRSPLHF.

This clonotype came up many times. V usage is TRBV20-1 and J usage is TRBJ2-3; D uncertain. CDR1 is DFQATT and CDR2 is SNEGSKA in the germline V gene (reference sequence). The CDR3 spans 12 residues. V shed 2 bases and J shed 2 bases, with 5 bases lying between them. CDR3 sequence: CSARSSTDTQYF. The CDR3 DNA follows: TGCAGTGCTAGATCATCCACAGATACGCAGTATTTT.